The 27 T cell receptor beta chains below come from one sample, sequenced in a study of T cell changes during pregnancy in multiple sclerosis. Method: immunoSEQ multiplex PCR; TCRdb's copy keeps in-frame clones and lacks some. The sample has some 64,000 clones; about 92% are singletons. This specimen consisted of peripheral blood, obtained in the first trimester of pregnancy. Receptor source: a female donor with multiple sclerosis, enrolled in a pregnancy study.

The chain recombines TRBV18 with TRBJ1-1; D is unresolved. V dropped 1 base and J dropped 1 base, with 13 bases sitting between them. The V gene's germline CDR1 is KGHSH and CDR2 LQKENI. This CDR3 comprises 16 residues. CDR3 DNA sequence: TGTGCCAGCTCACCACAGACTCACCGGGGGAACACTGAAGCTTTCTTT. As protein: CASSPQTHRGNTEAFF. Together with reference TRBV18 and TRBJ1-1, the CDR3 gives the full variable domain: NAGVMQNPRHLVRRRGQEARLRCSPMKGHSHVYWYRQLPEEGLKFMVYLQKENIIDESGMPKERFSAEFPKEGPSILRIQQVVRGDSAAYFCASSPQTHRGNTEAFFGQGTRLTVV.

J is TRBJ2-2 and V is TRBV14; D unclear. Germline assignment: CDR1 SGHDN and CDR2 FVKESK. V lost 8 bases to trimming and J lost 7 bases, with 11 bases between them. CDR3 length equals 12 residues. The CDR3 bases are TGTGCCAGCCGATCAACGGGCGGGGAGCTGTTTTTT. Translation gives CASRSTGGELFF.

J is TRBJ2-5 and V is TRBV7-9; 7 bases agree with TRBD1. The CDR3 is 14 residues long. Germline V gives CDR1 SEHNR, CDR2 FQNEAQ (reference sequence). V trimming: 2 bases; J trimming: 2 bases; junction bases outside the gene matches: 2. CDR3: CASSLLGQQETQYF. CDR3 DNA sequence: TGTGCCAGCAGCTTATTGGGACAGCAAGAGACCCAGTACTTC. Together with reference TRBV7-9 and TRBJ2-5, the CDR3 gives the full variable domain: DTGVSQNPRHKITKRGQNVTFRCDPISEHNRLYWYRQTLGQGPEFLTYFQNEAQLEKSRLLSDRFSAERPKGSFSTLEIQRTEQGDSAMYLCASSLLGQQETQYFGPGTRLLVL.

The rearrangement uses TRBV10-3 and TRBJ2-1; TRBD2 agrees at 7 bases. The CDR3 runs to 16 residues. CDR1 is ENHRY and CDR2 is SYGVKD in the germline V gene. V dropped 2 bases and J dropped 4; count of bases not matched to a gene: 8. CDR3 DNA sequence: TGTGCCATCAGTGAGACTCCTAGCGGATTGTACAATGAGCAGTTCTTC. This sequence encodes CAISETPSGLYNEQFF.

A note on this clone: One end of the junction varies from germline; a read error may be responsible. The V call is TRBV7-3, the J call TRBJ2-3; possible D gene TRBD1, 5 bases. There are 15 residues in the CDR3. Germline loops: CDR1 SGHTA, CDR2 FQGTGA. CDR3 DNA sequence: TGTGCCAGCAGCCTAACAGACCTTGGGGCCGATACGCAGTATTTT. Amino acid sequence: CASSLTDLGADTQYF.

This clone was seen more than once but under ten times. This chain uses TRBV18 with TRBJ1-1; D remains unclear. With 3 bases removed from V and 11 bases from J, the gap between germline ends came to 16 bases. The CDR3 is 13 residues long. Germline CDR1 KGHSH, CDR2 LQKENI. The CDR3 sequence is CASSPSQNRWAFF. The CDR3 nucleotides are TGTGCCAGCTCACCCTCACAGAACCGTTGGGCTTTCTTT.

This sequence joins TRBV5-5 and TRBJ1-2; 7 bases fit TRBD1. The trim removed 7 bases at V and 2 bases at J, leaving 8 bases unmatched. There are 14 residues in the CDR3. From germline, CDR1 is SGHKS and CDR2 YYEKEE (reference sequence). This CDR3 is CASARDRVNYGYTF. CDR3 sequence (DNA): TGTGCCAGCGCGCGGGACAGAGTGAACTATGGCTACACCTTC.

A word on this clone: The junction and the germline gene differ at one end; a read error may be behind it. The CDR3, as DNA: TGTGCTAGCAGCTTATACCCGGGACTCGGATACGAGCAGTACTTC. It translates to CASSLYPGLGYEQYF. This rearrangement joins TRBV7-7 to TRBJ2-7, with TRBD2 as a possible D gene (6 bases). CDR1 is SSHAT, CDR2 FNYEAQ, per germline (reference sequence). The CDR3 is made up of 15 amino acids.

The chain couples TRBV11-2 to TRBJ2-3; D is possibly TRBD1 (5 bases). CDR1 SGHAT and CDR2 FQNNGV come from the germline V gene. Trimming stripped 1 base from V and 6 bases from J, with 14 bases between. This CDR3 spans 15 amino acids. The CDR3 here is CASSLVGAAEDTQYF. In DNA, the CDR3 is TGTGCCAGCAGCTTAGTTGGGGCCGCTGAGGATACGCAGTATTTT.

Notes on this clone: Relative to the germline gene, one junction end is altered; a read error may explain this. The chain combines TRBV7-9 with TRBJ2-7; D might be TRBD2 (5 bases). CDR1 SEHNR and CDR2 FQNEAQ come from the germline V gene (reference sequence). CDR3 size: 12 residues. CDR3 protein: CASSVTRAGLWF. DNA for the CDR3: TGTGCCAGCAGCGTAACTAGGGCTGGGCTTTGGTTC.

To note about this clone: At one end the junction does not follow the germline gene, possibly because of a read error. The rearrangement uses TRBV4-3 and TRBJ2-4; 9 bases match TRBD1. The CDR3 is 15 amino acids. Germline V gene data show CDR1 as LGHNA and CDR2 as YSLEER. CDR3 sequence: CASSQVARAQGAFHF. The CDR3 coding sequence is TGCGCCAGCAGCCAAGTGGCTCGCGCACAGGGGGCTTTTCACTTC.

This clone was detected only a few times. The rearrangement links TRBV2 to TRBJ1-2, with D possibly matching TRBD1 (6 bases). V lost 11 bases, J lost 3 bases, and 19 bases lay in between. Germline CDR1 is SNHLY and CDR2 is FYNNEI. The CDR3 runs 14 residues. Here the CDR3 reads CAPKRGAGDYGYTF. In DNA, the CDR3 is TGTGCCCCGAAGAGAGGGGCAGGGGACTATGGCTACACCTTC.

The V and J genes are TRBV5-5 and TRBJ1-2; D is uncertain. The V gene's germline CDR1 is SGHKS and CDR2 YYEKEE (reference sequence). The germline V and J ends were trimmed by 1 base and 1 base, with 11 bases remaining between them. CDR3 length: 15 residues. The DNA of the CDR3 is TGTGCCAGCAGCTTGCCCGAGGGCTTTAACTATGGCTACACCTTC. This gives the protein CASSLPEGFNYGYTF.

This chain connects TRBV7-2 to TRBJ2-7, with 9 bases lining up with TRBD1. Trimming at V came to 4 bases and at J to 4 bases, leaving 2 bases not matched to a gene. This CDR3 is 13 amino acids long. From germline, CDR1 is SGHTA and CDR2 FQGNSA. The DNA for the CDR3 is TGTGCCAGCAGCTCGGACAGGGGTTACGAGCAGTACTTC. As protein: CASSSDRGYEQYF.

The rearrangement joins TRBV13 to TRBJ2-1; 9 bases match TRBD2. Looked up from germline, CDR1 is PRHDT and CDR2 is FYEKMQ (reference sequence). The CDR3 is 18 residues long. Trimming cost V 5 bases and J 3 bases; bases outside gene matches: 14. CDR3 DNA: TGTGCCAGCAGCCCCCGAGTTAGCGGGAGACCCTACTACAATGAGCAGTTCTTC. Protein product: CASSPRVSGRPYYNEQFF.

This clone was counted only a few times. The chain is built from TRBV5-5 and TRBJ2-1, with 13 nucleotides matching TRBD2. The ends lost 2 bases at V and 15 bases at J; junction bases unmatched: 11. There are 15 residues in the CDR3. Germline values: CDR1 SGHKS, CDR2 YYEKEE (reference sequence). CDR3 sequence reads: CASSFRGTSGNLRFF. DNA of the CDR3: TGTGCCAGCAGCTTTAGAGGGACTAGCGGGAATCTCAGGTTCTTC. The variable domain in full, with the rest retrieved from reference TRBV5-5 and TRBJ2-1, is DAGVTQSPTHLIKTRGQQVTLRCSPISGHKSVSWYQQVLGQGPQFIFQYYEKEERGRGNFPDRFSARQFPNYSSELNVNALLLGDSALYLCASSFRGTSGNLRFFGPGTRLTVL.

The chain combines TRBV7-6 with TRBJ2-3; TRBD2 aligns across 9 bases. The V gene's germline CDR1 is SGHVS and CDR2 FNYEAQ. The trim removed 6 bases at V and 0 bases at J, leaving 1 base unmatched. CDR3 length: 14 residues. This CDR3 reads CASSLAGSTDTQYF. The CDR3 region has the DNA TGTGCCAGCAGTCTAGCGGGGAGCACAGATACGCAGTATTTT.

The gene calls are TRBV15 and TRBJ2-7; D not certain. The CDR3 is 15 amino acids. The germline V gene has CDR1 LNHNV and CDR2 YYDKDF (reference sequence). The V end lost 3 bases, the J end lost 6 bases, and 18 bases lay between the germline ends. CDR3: CATSRVTVLSGEQYF. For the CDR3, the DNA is TGTGCCACCAGCAGGGTTACAGTCCTTTCCGGCGAGCAGTACTTC.

The CDR3 region is CASSSSGLAREQYF. The DNA for the CDR3 is TGTGCCAGCAGTTCCTCGGGACTAGCGAGGGAGCAGTACTTC. This rearrangement joins TRBV6-5 to TRBJ2-7; 10 nucleotides match TRBD2. Germline V CDR1 and CDR2: MNHEY, SVGAGI. V lost 4 bases to trimming and J lost 7 bases; unmatched junction nucleotides: 7. This CDR3 has 14 residues.

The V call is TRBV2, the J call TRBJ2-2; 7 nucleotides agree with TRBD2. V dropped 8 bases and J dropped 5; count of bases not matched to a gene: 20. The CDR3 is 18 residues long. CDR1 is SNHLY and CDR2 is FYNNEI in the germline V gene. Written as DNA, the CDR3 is TGTGCCAGCGAGTCGGAAGGACTAGTAAGAATTGGGACCGGGGAGCTGTTTTTT. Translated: CASESEGLVRIGTGELFF.

The CDR3 spells CASSAGARTLTGELFF. The CDR3 nucleotides are TGTGCCAGTAGTGCTGGTGCCCGGACTCTGACCGGGGAGCTGTTTTTT. V usage is TRBV19 and J usage is TRBJ2-2, with D perhaps matching TRBD2 (5 bases). Trimming took 5 bases from V and 5 from J, leaving 18 bases between them. This CDR3 comprises 16 residues. Germline CDR1 is LNHDA and CDR2 is SQIVND (reference sequence).

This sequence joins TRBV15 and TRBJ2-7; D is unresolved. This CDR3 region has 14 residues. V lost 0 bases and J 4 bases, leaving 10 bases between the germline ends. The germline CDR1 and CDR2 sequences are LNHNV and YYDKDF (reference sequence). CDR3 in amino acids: CATSRDSLVYEQYF. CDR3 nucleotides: TGTGCCACCAGCAGAGACAGTCTTGTTTACGAGCAGTACTTC.

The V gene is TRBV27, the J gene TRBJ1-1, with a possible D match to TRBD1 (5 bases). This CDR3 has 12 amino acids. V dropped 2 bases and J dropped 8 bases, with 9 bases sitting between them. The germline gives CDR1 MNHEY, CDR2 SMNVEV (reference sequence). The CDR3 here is CASSLGGREAFF. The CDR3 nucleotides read TGTGCCAGCAGTTTAGGGGGGAGGGAAGCTTTCTTT.

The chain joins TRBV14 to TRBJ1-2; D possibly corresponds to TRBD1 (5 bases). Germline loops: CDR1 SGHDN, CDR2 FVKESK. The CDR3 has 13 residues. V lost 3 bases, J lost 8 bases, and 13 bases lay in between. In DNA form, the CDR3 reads TGTGCCAGCAGCCAGACCAGGGAAAGGGGCTACACCTTC. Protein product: CASSQTRERGYTF.

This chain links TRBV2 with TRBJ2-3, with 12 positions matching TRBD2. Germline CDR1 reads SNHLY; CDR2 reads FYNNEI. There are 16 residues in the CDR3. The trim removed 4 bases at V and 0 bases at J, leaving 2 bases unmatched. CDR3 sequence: CASSAGTSGSTDTQYF. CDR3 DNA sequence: TGTGCCAGCAGTGCTGGGACTAGCGGGAGCACAGATACGCAGTATTTT.

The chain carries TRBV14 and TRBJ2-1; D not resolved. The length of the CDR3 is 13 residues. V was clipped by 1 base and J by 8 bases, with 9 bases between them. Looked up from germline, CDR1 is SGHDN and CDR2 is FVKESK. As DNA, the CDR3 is TGTGCCAGCAGCCAAGTGTTGGCCGATGAGCAGTTCTTC. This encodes CASSQVLADEQFF.

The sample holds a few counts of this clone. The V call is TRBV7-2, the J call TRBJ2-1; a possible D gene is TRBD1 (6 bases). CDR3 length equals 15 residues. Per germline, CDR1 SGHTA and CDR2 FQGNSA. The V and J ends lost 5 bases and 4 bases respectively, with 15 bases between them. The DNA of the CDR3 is TGTGCCAGCAGCCCAGAAGGGACAAATTACAATGAGCAGTTCTTC. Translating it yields CASSPEGTNYNEQFF. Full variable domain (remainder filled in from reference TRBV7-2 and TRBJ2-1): GAGVSQSPSNKVTEKGKDVELRCDPISGHTALYWYRQSLGQGLEFLIYFQGNSAPDKSGLPSDRFSAERTGGSVSTLTIQRTQQEDSAVYLCASSPEGTNYNEQFFGPGTRLTVL.